This T cell receptor (beta chain) was retrieved from a study of T cell changes during pregnancy in multiple sclerosis. The CDR3 runs 16 residues. J lost 1 base, V lost 0 bases, and 4 bases had no gene match. Germline V gene lookup returns CDR1 LNHNV and CDR2 YYDKDF (reference sequence). The protocol was immunoSEQ multiplex PCR, while the TCRdb copy is restricted to in-frame clones and leaves out a portion. The sample contains tens of thousands of clones, about nine tenths of which appear only once. The sample here was peripheral blood, taken in the third trimester of pregnancy. This clonotype was obtained from a female donor in good health, enrolled as a control in a pregnancy study. The chain carries TRBV15 and TRBJ2-3, with TRBD1 matching over 7 bases. The CDR3 here is CATSRDRGQGTDTQYF. The CDR3 DNA is TGTGCCACCAGCAGAGATCGAGGACAGGGCACAGATACGCAGTATTTT.